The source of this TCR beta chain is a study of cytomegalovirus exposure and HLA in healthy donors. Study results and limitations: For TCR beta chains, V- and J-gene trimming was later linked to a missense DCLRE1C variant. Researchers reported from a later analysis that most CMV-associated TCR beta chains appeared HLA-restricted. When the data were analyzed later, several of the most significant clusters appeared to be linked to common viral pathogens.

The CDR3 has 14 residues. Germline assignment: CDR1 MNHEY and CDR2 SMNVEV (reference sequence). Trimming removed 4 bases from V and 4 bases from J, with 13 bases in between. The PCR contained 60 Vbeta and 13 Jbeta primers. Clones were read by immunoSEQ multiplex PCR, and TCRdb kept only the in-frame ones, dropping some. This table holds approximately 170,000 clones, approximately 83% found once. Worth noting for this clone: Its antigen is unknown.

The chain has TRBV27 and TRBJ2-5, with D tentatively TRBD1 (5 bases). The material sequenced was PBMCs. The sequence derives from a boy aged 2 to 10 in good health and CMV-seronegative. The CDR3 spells CASSYDRRGETQYF. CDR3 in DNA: TGTGCCAGCAGTTACGACAGACGAGGAGAGACCCAGTACTTC.